Shown below are 29 T cell receptor beta chains from a single sample sequenced in a study of blood T cell repertoires in COVID-19. This table comes from immunoSEQ multiplex PCR, and its TCRdb copy is limited to in-frame clones, with some not included. The table has some 160,000 clones, about 77% seen once. The material sequenced was peripheral blood. These receptor sequences come from a woman older than 75 with acute or convalescent COVID-19.

The chain couples TRBV10-2 to TRBJ1-1; D is unclear. From germline, CDR1 is WSHSY and CDR2 SAAADI. The CDR3 loop spans 14 amino acids. Between the trimmed V and J ends, which lost 2 bases and 0 bases, there was a span of 7 bases. This CDR3 reads CASSETEMNTEAFF. The CDR3 DNA follows: TGCGCCAGCAGTGAGACCGAGATGAACACTGAAGCTTTCTTT.

The chain has TRBV19 and TRBJ1-5; weak D call: TRBD1 (6 bases). V was pared by 3 bases and J by 1 base, with 16 bases between. Germline V gives CDR1 LNHDA, CDR2 SQIVND (reference sequence). This CDR3 spans 17 amino acids. The CDR3 region is CASSIRGGRLSNQPQHF. The CDR3 coding sequence is TGTGCCAGTAGTATTCGCGGGGGGCGCTTGAGCAATCAGCCCCAGCATTTT.

This chain links TRBV3-1 (or the pseudogene TRBV3-2) with TRBJ1-1; D not resolved. CDR1 and CDR2 (germline): LGHDT, YNNKEL (reference sequence). Trimming left V 0 bases short and J 1 base short, with 18 bases between. This CDR3 spans 18 amino acids. The CDR3 protein is CASSQDIRRLEGNTEAFF. CDR3 nucleotides: TGTGCCAGCAGCCAAGATATAAGGCGGTTGGAAGGGAACACTGAAGCTTTCTTT.

This clone was seen just once. The chain links TRBV19 to TRBJ2-3; D might be TRBD2 (6 bases). V lost 4 bases, J lost 0 bases, and 8 bases lay in between. CDR1 is LNHDA and CDR2 is SQIVND in the germline V gene (reference sequence). CDR3 length: 14 amino acids. The chain's CDR3 is CASSSGDSTDTQYF. The CDR3 bases are TGTGCCAGTAGTAGCGGGGACAGCACAGATACGCAGTATTTT.

This clone was seen a single time. The gene calls are TRBV2 and TRBJ1-4; D perhaps matches TRBD1 (6 bases). CDR1 and CDR2 from the germline V gene are SNHLY and FYNNEI. V shed 6 bases and J shed 4 bases, with 12 bases lying between them. The CDR3 sequence is 14 residues long. CDR3 nucleotide sequence: TGTGCCAGCAGAACAAGGGGGTTTAATGAAAAACTGTTTTTT. Translated, it gives CASRTRGFNEKLFF.

This chain connects TRBV6-5 to TRBJ1-4; 7 positions match TRBD1. Per the germline V gene, CDR1 is MNHEY and CDR2 is SVGAGI. After removal of 6 bases from V and 1 base from J, the junction contained 2 bases not matched to a gene. The CDR3 contains 14 residues. CDR3 nucleotides: TGTGCCAGCAGGCGGGACAGAACTAATGAAAAACTGTTTTTT. Translated: CASRRDRTNEKLFF.

The gene calls are TRBV4-1 and TRBJ1-5; 7 bases line up with TRBD1. The germline CDR1 and CDR2 sequences are MGHRA and YSYEKL. V shed 1 base and J 3 bases; nucleotides not matched to a gene: 6. CDR3 length equals 16 residues. CDR3 residues: CASSQGYRGFNQPQHF. CDR3 DNA sequence: TGCGCCAGCAGCCAAGGTTACAGGGGCTTCAATCAGCCCCAGCATTTT.

The chain recombines TRBV7-2 with TRBJ1-2; unclear D gene. The CDR3 loop spans 13 amino acids. V lost 5 bases and J 7 bases, leaving 14 bases between the germline ends. From germline, CDR1 is SGHTA and CDR2 FQGNSA. The CDR3 loop reads CASSRREWPGYTF. As DNA, the CDR3 is TGTGCCAGCAGCCGGCGGGAATGGCCTGGCTACACCTTC. Variable domain in full (rest from reference TRBV7-2 and TRBJ1-2): GAGVSQSPSNKVTEKGKDVELRCDPISGHTALYWYRQSLGQGLEFLIYFQGNSAPDKSGLPSDRFSAERTGGSVSTLTIQRTQQEDSAVYLCASSRREWPGYTFGSGTRLTVV.

This clone was found once. The chain combines TRBV28 with TRBJ1-2; no firm D call. CDR3 size: 14 residues. Germline V lookup: CDR1 MDHEN, CDR2 SYDVKM. The germline V and J ends were trimmed by 7 bases and 2 bases, with 14 bases remaining between them. CDR3 loop: CASIGRGPNYGYTF. The CDR3 nucleotides read TGTGCCAGCATCGGGAGAGGGCCAAACTATGGCTACACCTTC.

The genes are TRBV28 and TRBJ1-6, with 7 bases aligning to TRBD1. The trim removed 5 bases at V and 7 bases at J, leaving 5 bases unmatched. CDR1 and CDR2 from the germline V gene are MDHEN and SYDVKM. CDR3 size: 14 residues. CDR3 DNA: TGTGCCAGCAGTGCGGGACAGATCAATTCACCCCTCCACTTT. This encodes CASSAGQINSPLHF. The full variable domain, rest sourced from reference TRBV28 and TRBJ1-6, is DVKVTQSSRYLVKRTGEKVFLECVQDMDHENMFWYRQDPGLGLRLIYFSYDVKMKEKGDIPEGYSVSREKKERFSLILESASTNQTSMYLCASSAGQINSPLHFGNGTRLTVT.

The rearrangement joins TRBV5-4 to TRBJ2-1; 13 nucleotides agree with TRBD2. The germline V gene encodes CDR1 SGHNT and CDR2 YYREEE (reference sequence). This CDR3 has 14 amino acids. V gave up 4 bases and J gave up 13 bases; unmatched junction bases: 8. CDR3 sequence reads: CASSDATSGRVQFF. The CDR3 DNA reads as TGTGCCAGCAGCGACGCTACTAGCGGGAGGGTCCAGTTCTTC.

The V gene is TRBV5-1, the J gene TRBJ2-3; 9 nucleotides match TRBD2. The CDR3 has 18 residues. The germline gives CDR1 SGHRS, CDR2 YFSETQ. Trimming at V came to 1 base and at J to 3 bases, leaving 12 bases not matched to a gene. The CDR3 is CASSLWREGLGSTDTQYF. As DNA, the CDR3 is TGCGCCAGCAGCTTGTGGCGGGAGGGCCTAGGCAGTACAGATACGCAGTATTTT.

The CDR3 sequence: CASRDRGATNEKLFF. For the CDR3, the DNA is TGTGCCAGTAGGGACAGGGGCGCAACTAATGAAAAACTGTTTTTT. The chain links TRBV19 to TRBJ1-4, with 9 nucleotides matching TRBD1. Trimming removed 6 bases from V and 0 bases from J; junction bases left unmatched: 2. Germline lookup yields CDR1 LNHDA and CDR2 SQIVND (reference sequence). The CDR3 is 15 residues long.

The CDR3 region has the DNA TGTGCCTGGAGTGGACAGGGGGCCTTTATAACTAATGAAAAACTGTTTTTT. Residues: CAWSGQGAFITNEKLFF. The chain combines TRBV30 with TRBJ1-4; 10 bases align to TRBD1. V lost 1 base, J lost 1 base, and 6 bases stayed unmatched. From germline, CDR1 is GTSNPN and CDR2 SVGIG (reference sequence). The CDR3 is 17 amino acids.

This clone has a single count. The rearrangement joins TRBV19 to TRBJ1-2; perhaps TRBD1 as D (6 bases). The CDR3 loop spans 14 amino acids. Trimming pared 8 bases from V and 0 bases from J, leaving 13 bases between. Germline lookup yields CDR1 LNHDA and CDR2 SQIVND (reference sequence). DNA for the CDR3: TGTGCCAGTGGACGGGACACCGCTAACTATGGCTACACCTTC. This sequence encodes CASGRDTANYGYTF.

This clone turned up a few times. V gene TRBV25-1 combines with J gene TRBJ1-6; D perhaps matches TRBD1 (5 bases). V lost 5 bases and J 7 bases, leaving 15 bases between the germline ends. CDR1 and CDR2 from the germline V gene are MGHDK and SYGVNS. The CDR3 runs to 15 residues. DNA of the CDR3: TGTGCCAGCAGTACCTGGGGGGACGGGAATTCACCCCTCCACTTT. This sequence encodes CASSTWGDGNSPLHF.

The rearrangement uses TRBV18 and TRBJ2-1; TRBD2 matches 9 bases. Germline lookup yields CDR1 KGHSH and CDR2 LQKENI. Trimming took 3 bases from V and 9 from J; bases not matched to a gene: 15. The CDR3 has 17 residues. CDR3 bases: TGTGCCAGCTCACCCCCTAGGCGGGTCCAGCGGGGGGTTGAGCAGTTCTTC. It encodes CASSPPRRVQRGVEQFF.

This rearrangement joins TRBV28 to TRBJ2-5; 11 positions agree with TRBD2. The CDR3 consists of 17 residues. The germline CDR1 and CDR2 sequences are MDHEN and SYDVKM. Trimming took 2 bases from V and 1 from J; bases not matched to a gene: 6. CDR3 sequence: CASSLGGLAGFQETQYF. DNA for the CDR3: TGTGCCAGCAGTTTAGGTGGACTAGCGGGCTTCCAAGAGACCCAGTACTTC.

The V and J genes are TRBV29-1 and TRBJ1-4; D not resolved. The CDR3 covers 14 residues. V dropped 6 bases and J dropped 0 bases, with 11 bases sitting between them. The germline gives CDR1 SQVTM, CDR2 ANQGSEA. CDR3 region: CSVLDGATNEKLFF. CDR3 in DNA: TGCAGCGTCTTGGACGGGGCAACTAATGAAAAACTGTTTTTT. Full variable domain (remainder filled in from reference TRBV29-1 and TRBJ1-4): SAVISQKPSRDICQRGTSLTIQCQVDSQVTMMFWYRQQPGQSLTLIATANQGSEATYESGFVIDKFPISRPNLTFSTLTVSNMSPEDSSIYLCSVLDGATNEKLFFGSGTQLSVL.

The rearrangement joins TRBV7-9 to TRBJ2-3; D not resolved. The germline CDR1 and CDR2 sequences are SEHNR and FQNEAQ (reference sequence). The CDR3 contains 14 residues. The V end lost 5 bases, the J end lost 3 bases, and 12 bases lay between the germline ends. Written as DNA, the CDR3 is TGTGCCAGCAGCCGCGTCATACCTACAGATACGCAGTATTTT. Its protein product is CASSRVIPTDTQYF.

This clone showed up just a few times. The chain joins TRBV6-5 to TRBJ2-5, with D unclear. Germline loops: CDR1 MNHEY, CDR2 SVGAGI. The CDR3 is 13 amino acids. V lost 4 bases and J 2 bases, leaving 8 bases between the germline ends. In DNA form, the CDR3 reads TGTGCCAGCAGTTGGTCGGTACAAGAGACCCAGTACTTC. It specifies CASSWSVQETQYF.

This clone has more than one count but fewer than ten. The chain combines TRBV6-5 with TRBJ1-2, with TRBD1 matching over 10 bases. The CDR3 has 14 residues. Germline CDR1 MNHEY, CDR2 SVGAGI. Unmatched junction bases numbered 6, after V lost 6 bases and J lost 5 bases. CDR3 DNA sequence: TGTGCCAGCAGCCTCCGGGACAGGGGTTATGGCTACACCTTC. It specifies CASSLRDRGYGYTF.

V and J are TRBV29-1 and TRBJ1-1; D is possibly TRBD1 (6 bases). This CDR3 region has 12 residues. Germline values: CDR1 SQVTM, CDR2 ANQGSEA. Deletions cut 6 bases from V and 2 bases from J, with 10 bases between. For the CDR3, the DNA is TGCAGCGTGACACAGGGTAACACTGAAGCTTTCTTT. This encodes CSVTQGNTEAFF.

The chain employs TRBV28 and TRBJ2-5; tentative D call: TRBD1 (5 bases). Trimming cost V 5 bases and J 0 bases, with 13 bases left between them. Germline values: CDR1 MDHEN, CDR2 SYDVKM. The CDR3 runs to 15 residues. CDR3 DNA: TGTGCCAGCAGTGGCGTGGCAGGGTACCAAGAGACCCAGTACTTC. Its protein product is CASSGVAGYQETQYF.

The CDR3 coding sequence is TGTGCCAGCAAACAGGGTCCCTTCTCTGGAAACACCATATATTTT. Translation gives CASKQGPFSGNTIYF. The rearrangement joins TRBV27 to TRBJ1-3; D is perhaps TRBD1 (6 bases). The CDR3 has 15 residues. CDR1 is MNHEY and CDR2 is SMNVEV in the germline V gene (reference sequence). The germline V and J ends were trimmed by 7 bases and 0 bases, with 13 bases remaining between them.

V and J are TRBV5-1 and TRBJ2-7, with a possible D match to TRBD1 (5 bases). The germline gives CDR1 SGHRS, CDR2 YFSETQ. The V gene lost 1 base and the J gene lost 5 bases, with 7 bases spanning the gap. This CDR3 comprises 12 residues. CDR3 DNA sequence: TGCGCCAGCAGCTTGACGACAGACGAGCAGTACTTC. Amino acids: CASSLTTDEQYF.

The V gene is TRBV4-1, the J gene TRBJ1-2, with TRBD1 identical over 7 bases. The CDR3 loop spans 17 amino acids. Germline trimming cut 4 bases from V and 2 bases from J; bases unmatched to any gene: 13. Germline values: CDR1 MGHRA, CDR2 YSYEKL. CDR3 protein: CASSLHLDPTGNYGYTF. In DNA, the CDR3 is TGCGCCAGCAGCCTTCACCTAGACCCGACAGGGAACTATGGCTACACCTTC.

The rearrangement uses TRBV2 and TRBJ2-1, with 7 positions matching TRBD2. J gave up 2 bases and V 7 bases, and 5 bases lay outside the gene matches. The V gene's germline CDR1 is SNHLY and CDR2 FYNNEI. The CDR3 spans 14 residues. The CDR3 loop is CASKGGSAYNEQFF. In nucleotides, the CDR3 is TGTGCCAGCAAAGGCGGGAGTGCCTACAATGAGCAGTTCTTC.

The CDR3: CASSEMGQGRYEQYF. The CDR3 DNA reads as TGTGCCAGCAGTGAAATGGGACAGGGGCGATACGAGCAGTACTTC. The chain links TRBV6-1 to TRBJ2-7, with 10 bases matching TRBD1. The CDR3 has 15 amino acids. J was trimmed by 4 bases and V by 2 bases; bases with no gene match: 5. The V gene's germline CDR1 is MNHNS and CDR2 SASEGT.